This entry lists 6 T cell receptor beta chains sequenced from one sample in a study of blood T cells in healthy people across ages. With a J-beta primer mix and a sample-barcoded 5' primer, a second PCR ran about 7 to 12 cycles. MiXCR, run by TCRdb on the 5' RACE reads, gives a single entry per CDR3 protein. The sample comprises 1.5 million to 2 million distinct CDR3 sequences, approximately 30% of which are singletons, and about 8% rests with the top ten. The sequencing sample was made of blood. Source of these receptors: a woman aged 25-40 years in good health.

This clonotype has a handful of counts. The V call is TRBV6-1, the J call TRBJ1-5, with 9 bases fitting TRBD1. The CDR3 runs to 19 residues. The V segment lost 1 base and the J segment 2 bases; nucleotides outside the gene matches: 12. CDR1 and CDR2 (germline): MNHNS, SASEGT. The CDR3 loop reads CASSEGSNRGRKGNQPQHF. For the CDR3, the DNA is TGTGCCAGCAGTGAAGGCTCGAACAGGGGGCGGAAGGGCAATCAGCCCCAGCATTTT.

About this clonotype: One junction end does not reproduce the germline sequence, and a read error may be involved. This chain links TRBV6-2 or TRBV6-3 with TRBJ2-5; D gene unclear. Germline V gene sequence: CDR1 MNHEY, CDR2 SVGEGT. The CDR3 extends over 13 amino acids. The chain's CDR3 is CASSHSEQETQYF. The CDR3 DNA reads as TGTGCCAGCAGTCACTCTGAACAAGAGACCCAGTACTTC.

This clonotype was detected a few times. The rearrangement links TRBV29-1 to TRBJ2-5, with 11 nucleotides matching TRBD2. The junction had 5 bases not matched to a gene; V was cut back by 4 bases and J by 4 bases. The germline V gene has CDR1 SQVTM and CDR2 ANQGSEA. The CDR3 contains 14 residues. CDR3 nucleotide sequence: TGCAGCGTTGTTAGCGGGGGGGCGGGAGAGACCCAGTACTTC. This gives the protein CSVVSGGAGETQYF. Full variable domain (remainder filled in from reference TRBV29-1 and TRBJ2-5): SAVISQKPSRDICQRGTSLTIQCQVDSQVTMMFWYRQQPGQSLTLIATANQGSEATYESGFVIDKFPISRPNLTFSTLTVSNMSPEDSSIYLCSVVSGGAGETQYFGPGTRLLVL.

Comment on this clonotype: Relative to the germline gene, one junction end is altered; a read error may explain this. The chain uses TRBV20-1 and TRBJ2-1, with 9 bases matching TRBD2. Germline loops: CDR1 DFQATT, CDR2 SNEGSKA (reference sequence). The CDR3 length is 15 residues. The CDR3 bases are TGCAGTGCTGGGGTAGCGGGAGACACCGACAATGCGCAGTTCTTC. Amino acid sequence: CSAGVAGDTDNAQFF.

The V call is TRBV3-1, the J call TRBJ2-3; no definite D call. This CDR3 is built from 12 residues. Per the germline V gene, CDR1 is LGHDT and CDR2 is YNNKEL (reference sequence). Trimming removed 3 bases from V and 4 bases from J, with 5 bases in between. CDR3 DNA sequence: TGTGCCAGCAGCCATCGGTCAGATACGCAGTATTTT. Translated: CASSHRSDTQYF.

The rearrangement links TRBV11-2 to TRBJ2-7; D is undetermined. V was clipped by 2 bases and J by 2 bases, with 10 bases between them. The CDR3 runs 14 residues. Germline V gene sequence: CDR1 SGHAT, CDR2 FQNNGV. CDR3 nucleotides: TGTGCCAGCAGCTTAAGGCGGACCACCTACGAGCAGTACTTC. Its protein is CASSLRRTTYEQYF.